A single sample gave rise to the 19 T cell receptor beta chains below, sequenced in a study of CD8+CD57+ T cells in acquired aplastic anemia. The study profiled TCR beta VDJ and CDR3 using genomic DNA as template. Via MiXCR, TCRdb re-called the reads, giving one row per CDR3 protein. The sample includes 250,000 to 350,000 distinct CDR3 sequences, approximately 57% of them seen just once. Material: sorted CD4+, CD8+, or CD8+CD57+ T cells (not recorded which) from PBMCs. These receptor sequences come from a human donor with severe aplastic anemia or a healthy control (not recorded which).

This clonotype was detected many times. The chain uses TRBV14 and TRBJ1-2, with 8 bases identical to TRBD1. Germline CDR1 is SGHDN and CDR2 is FVKESK. After removal of 4 bases from V and 3 bases from J, the junction contained 10 bases not matched to a gene. The CDR3 length is 16 residues. CDR3 nucleotide sequence: TGTGCCAGCAGCCCCGGGGGGCAGGGGGCTTACTATGGCTACACCTTC. Translating gives CASSPGGQGAYYGYTF.

This chain joins TRBV14 and TRBJ1-1, with D uncertain. CDR1 and CDR2 from the germline V gene are SGHDN and FVKESK. The CDR3 sequence is 15 residues long. V was clipped by 1 base and J by 2 bases, with 11 bases between them. This CDR3 is CASSQARAPNTEAFF. The CDR3 DNA is TGTGCCAGCAGCCAAGCGAGGGCCCCTAACACTGAAGCTTTCTTT.

The rearrangement links TRBV7-9 to TRBJ1-1; TRBD1 agrees at 8 bases. CDR1 and CDR2 from the germline V gene are SEHNR and FQNEAQ (reference sequence). The CDR3 runs to 15 residues. With 1 base clipped from V and 4 bases from J, the junction kept 5 bases outside the gene matches. CDR3 bases: TGTGCCAGCAGCTTAGAGGTGACAGGGGCCACTGAAGCTTTCTTT. As protein: CASSLEVTGATEAFF.

The V gene is TRBV19, the J gene TRBJ2-7, with D perhaps being TRBD1 or TRBD2 (5 bases each). This CDR3 comprises 13 residues. Trimming shortened V by 3 bases and J by 6 bases, and 12 bases separated the two germline ends. The germline gives CDR1 LNHDA, CDR2 SQIVND (reference sequence). The chain's CDR3 is CASSILGVGEQYF. CDR3 coding DNA: TGTGCCAGTAGTATCTTGGGGGTAGGCGAGCAGTACTTC.

This clonotype turned up a few times. This chain links TRBV24-1 with TRBJ2-7; TRBD2 is a possible D gene (6 bases). Trimming removed 5 bases from V and 3 bases from J, with 13 bases in between. This CDR3 is built from 14 residues. Germline-derived CDR1 and CDR2 are KGHDR and SFDVKD. The CDR3 loop is CATSATGLDYEQYF. In nucleotides, the CDR3 is TGTGCCACCAGTGCCACGGGACTGGACTACGAGCAGTACTTC.

This clonotype was recorded many times. The V and J genes are TRBV6-4 and TRBJ1-1; no firm D call. CDR3 length equals 14 residues. Germline assignment: CDR1 MRHNA and CDR2 SNTAGT. Trimming took off 6 bases at V and 3 bases at J, with 14 bases between the two ends. The CDR3 is CASSAGPFYTEAFF. The CDR3 DNA reads TGTGCCAGCAGCGCGGGTCCCTTCTACACTGAAGCTTTCTTT.

The chain couples TRBV10-3 to TRBJ2-2; 10 positions agree with TRBD2. The CDR3 has 14 residues. CDR1 is ENHRY, CDR2 SYGVKD, per germline. V was pared by 7 bases and J by 6 bases, with 5 bases of the junction left unmatched. The CDR3 protein is CAITRTSGPGELFF. DNA for the CDR3: TGTGCCATCACCCGGACTAGCGGACCCGGGGAGCTGTTTTTT.

The rearrangement uses TRBV7-9 and TRBJ2-7; TRBD1 matches 8 bases. Per germline, CDR1 SEHNR and CDR2 FQNEAQ (reference sequence). After removal of 5 bases from V and 0 bases from J, the junction contained 3 bases not matched to a gene. The CDR3 sequence is 14 residues long. In DNA, the CDR3 is TGTGCCAGCAGCGAGGACAGGGACTCCTACGAGCAGTACTTC. Translating gives CASSEDRDSYEQYF.

As DNA, the CDR3 is TGTGCCAGCAGCTTAACAGGTAGGACTGAAGCTTTCTTT. As protein: CASSLTGRTEAFF. The chain links TRBV7-3 to TRBJ1-1; unclear D gene. The CDR3 has 13 residues. The germline CDR1 and CDR2 sequences are SGHTA and FQGTGA. Deletions cut 0 bases from V and 5 bases from J, with 7 bases between.

The rearrangement uses TRBV6-5 and TRBJ1-6; possible D gene TRBD1, 6 bases. Per the germline V gene, CDR1 is MNHEY and CDR2 is SVGAGI. This CDR3 contains 14 residues. V was shortened by 6 bases and J by 5 bases, with 11 bases between the two germline ends. CDR3 nucleotides: TGTGCCAGCAGGCGGACAGTCAATAATTCACCCCTCCACTTT. Residues: CASRRTVNNSPLHF.

The V call is TRBV7-9, the J call TRBJ1-1; D is perhaps TRBD1 (5 bases). Germline V CDR1 and CDR2: SEHNR, FQNEAQ (reference sequence). This CDR3 comprises 15 residues. The V end lost 7 bases, the J end lost 0 bases, and 15 bases lay between the germline ends. In DNA form, the CDR3 reads TGTGCCAGCAAATTCCAGGGAGTCATGAACACTGAAGCTTTCTTT. Protein sequence: CASKFQGVMNTEAFF.

The CDR3 sequence: CASSEEAWGNTGELFF. The CDR3 DNA sequence: TGTGCCAGCAGTGAAGAAGCGTGGGGGAACACCGGGGAGCTGTTTTTT. This chain uses TRBV6-1 with TRBJ2-2; D gene uncertain. With 1 base removed from V and 1 base from J, the gap between germline ends came to 10 bases. Germline loops: CDR1 MNHNS, CDR2 SASEGT. This CDR3 spans 16 amino acids.

The chain has TRBV30 and TRBJ2-1; D is unclear. CDR3 length: 12 residues. Germline V gives CDR1 GTSNPN, CDR2 SVGIG (reference sequence). V was trimmed by 5 bases and J by 9 bases, leaving 14 bases between them. The CDR3 loop reads CAWVRGPGEQFF. The CDR3 nucleotides read TGTGCCTGGGTTAGAGGCCCAGGTGAGCAGTTCTTC. Based on the CDR3 plus reference TRBV30 and TRBJ2-1, the full variable domain is SQTIHQWPATLVQPVGSPLSLECTVEGTSNPNLYWYRQAAGRGLQLLFYSVGIGQISSEVPQNLSASRPQDRQFILSSKKLLLSDSGFYLCAWVRGPGEQFFGPGTRLTVL.

This clonotype has at least ten counts. The chain employs TRBV27 and TRBJ2-7; 8 bases fit TRBD1. The CDR3 has 15 residues. Trimming cost V 6 bases and J 5 bases; bases outside gene matches: 12. Germline CDR1 is MNHEY and CDR2 is SMNVEV (reference sequence). CDR3 sequence (DNA): TGTGCCAGCAGATACGGACAGGGCGGGTCGGACGAGCAGTACTTC. Its translation: CASRYGQGGSDEQYF.

In its sample, this clonotype was seen a few times. The chain joins TRBV2 to TRBJ1-6; D is possibly TRBD1 (5 bases). The CDR3 runs to 13 residues. V was trimmed by 6 bases and J by 10 bases, leaving 13 bases between them. Germline CDR1 SNHLY, CDR2 FYNNEI. In DNA, the CDR3 is TGTGCCAGCAGGCCCAGGGAGGAATCACCCCTCCACTTT. Its protein product is CASRPREESPLHF.

The chain's CDR3 is CASSVDPREETQYF. The CDR3 nucleotides read TGTGCCAGCAGCGTAGACCCGCGGGAAGAGACCCAGTACTTC. The V and J genes are TRBV9 and TRBJ2-5, with D possibly TRBD2 on 5 matching bases. Deletions cut 0 bases from V and 3 bases from J, with 9 bases between. This CDR3 region has 14 residues. Germline V gives CDR1 SGDLS, CDR2 YYNGEE.

This clonotype has more than one count but fewer than ten. V gene TRBV20-1 combines with J gene TRBJ2-7, with a possible D match to TRBD2 (6 bases). With 2 bases removed from V and 3 bases from J, the gap between germline ends came to 14 bases. Germline V lookup: CDR1 DFQATT, CDR2 SNEGSKA (reference sequence). The CDR3 extends over 14 amino acids. CDR3 DNA: TGCAGTGCTAGACCCCGGACGGGAGACTACGAGCAGTACTTC. This translates into CSARPRTGDYEQYF.

In this sample, this clonotype turned up many times. The rearrangement joins TRBV20-1 to TRBJ1-1; no clear D. This CDR3 has 13 amino acids. The germline V and J ends were trimmed by 6 bases and 0 bases, with 11 bases remaining between them. Germline V gives CDR1 DFQATT, CDR2 SNEGSKA (reference sequence). The CDR3 protein is CSATGDMNTEAFF. The CDR3 coding sequence is TGCAGTGCCACCGGAGACATGAACACTGAAGCTTTCTTT.

This clonotype occurred a few times. Compared with germline, one end of the junction differs, possibly owing to a read error. This chain links TRBV4-1 with TRBJ2-1; a possible D gene is TRBD2 (5 bases). This CDR3 has 14 residues. The germline V gene encodes CDR1 MGHRA and CDR2 YSYEKL. The CDR3 region is CASSQDEGVTEQFF. The CDR3 coding sequence is TGTGCCAGCAGCCAAGATGAGGGAGTGACTGAGCAGTTCTTC.